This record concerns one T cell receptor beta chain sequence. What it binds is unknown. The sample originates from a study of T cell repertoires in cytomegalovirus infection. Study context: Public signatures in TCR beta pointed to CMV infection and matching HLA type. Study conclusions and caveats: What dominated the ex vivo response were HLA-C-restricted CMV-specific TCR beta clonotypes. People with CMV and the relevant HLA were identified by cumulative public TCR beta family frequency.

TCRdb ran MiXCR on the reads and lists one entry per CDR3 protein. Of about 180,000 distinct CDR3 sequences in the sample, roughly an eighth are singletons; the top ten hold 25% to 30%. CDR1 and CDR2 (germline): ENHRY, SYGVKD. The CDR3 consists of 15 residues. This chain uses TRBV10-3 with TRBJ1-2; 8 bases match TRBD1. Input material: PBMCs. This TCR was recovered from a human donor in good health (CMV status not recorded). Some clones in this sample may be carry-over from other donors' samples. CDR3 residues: CAIAFTGTGFDGYTF. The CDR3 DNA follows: TGTGCGATCGCGTTTACCGGGACAGGCTTTGATGGCTACACCTTC.